The following is a TCR beta chain sequence with its context. The data were taken from a study of blood T cell repertoires in COVID-19. Only in-frame clones appear in the TCRdb table, and some are missing; sequencing was by immunoSEQ multiplex PCR. This table holds more than 150,000 clones, 75% to 85% found once. Germline assignment: CDR1 SNHLY and CDR2 FYNNEI. Trimming cost V 4 bases and J 0 bases; bases outside gene matches: 15. CDR3 length: 21 amino acids. The sequence was collected from a woman older than 75 with COVID-19, enrolled during active disease. Material: peripheral blood. The chain recombines TRBV2 with TRBJ2-1, with 13 bases fitting TRBD2. The CDR3 region is CASSAPLTSGGWHSSYNEQFF. CDR3 sequence (DNA): TGTGCCAGCAGTGCCCCACTGACTAGCGGGGGGTGGCACTCCTCCTACAATGAGCAGTTCTTC.